Included here is one T cell receptor beta chain sequence, with context. In the authors' workflow: For nucleated cells, counts were estimated from reference gene primer amplification. Repertoires were generated with immunoSEQ multiplex PCR, while TCRdb's copy carries only in-frame clones and drops some. The V and J calls and clone size are taken from that table; D and trimming were inferred from the DNA. Altogether about 260,000 clones are present, 80% to 90% being singletons, with the ten largest covering approximately 9%. This sample was taken from a study of blood T cell repertoires in COVID-19. Study background: Samples came from the United States, Italy and Spain, spanning acute and convalescent COVID-19. Nucleic acid was either cDNA or gDNA, and it came from T cells, B-cell-depleted T cells, or PBMCs.

The V gene end was trimmed by 6 bases and the J gene end by 4 bases; junction bases not matched to a gene: 8. This CDR3 has 16 residues. The V gene's germline CDR1 is SNHLY and CDR2 FYNNEI. The V gene is TRBV2, the J gene TRBJ1-4; 10 bases align to TRBD1. The material sequenced was peripheral blood. This clonotype was sampled from a woman aged 45-65 years who had recovered from COVID-19. CDR3 loop: CASRRSTGGLNEKLFF. CDR3 nucleotides: TGTGCCAGCAGGCGATCGACAGGGGGCCTTAATGAAAAACTGTTTTTT.